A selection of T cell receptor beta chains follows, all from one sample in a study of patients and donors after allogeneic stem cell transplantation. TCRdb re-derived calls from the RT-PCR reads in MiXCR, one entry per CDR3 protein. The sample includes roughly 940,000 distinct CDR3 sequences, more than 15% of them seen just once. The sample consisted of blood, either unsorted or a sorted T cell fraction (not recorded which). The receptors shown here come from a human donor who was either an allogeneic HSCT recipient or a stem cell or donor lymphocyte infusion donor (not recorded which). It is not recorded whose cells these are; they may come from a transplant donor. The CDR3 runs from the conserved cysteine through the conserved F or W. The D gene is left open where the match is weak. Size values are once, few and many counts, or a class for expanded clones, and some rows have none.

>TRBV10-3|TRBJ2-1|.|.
TGTGCCATCAGTGAGTTCCCCGGGACTGTCGACAATGAGCAGTTCTTC
CAISEFPGTVDNEQFF
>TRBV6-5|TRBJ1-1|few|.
TGTGCCAGCAGTTACTCGAGCGGGGCTACTGAAGCTTTCTTT
CASSYSSGATEAFF
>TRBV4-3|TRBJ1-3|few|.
TGCGCCAGCAGCCCGTATGGGCTGTCAGATACAAACACCATATATTTT
CASSPYGLSDTNTIYF
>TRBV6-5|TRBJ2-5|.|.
TGTGCCAGCAGTTACTCGGGGCAGGGAAAGACCCAGTACTTC
CASSYSGQGKTQYF
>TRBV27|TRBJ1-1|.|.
TGTGCCAGCAGTTTTACGGGACGGCGAAACACTGAAGCTTTCTTT
CASSFTGRRNTEAFF
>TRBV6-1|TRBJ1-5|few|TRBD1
TGTGCCAGCAGTGGTCGACAGGGGGCATCCCAGCCCCAGCATTTT
CASSGRQGASQPQHF
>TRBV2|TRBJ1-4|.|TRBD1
TGTGCCAGCAGGGACAGGGGACCGAATGTGAAACTGTTTTTT
CASRDRGPNVKLFF
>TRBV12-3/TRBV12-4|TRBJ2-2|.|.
TGTGCCAGCAGACCGACTAGTTACACCGGGGAGCTGTTTTTT
CASRPTSYTGELFF
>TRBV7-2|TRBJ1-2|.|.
TGTGCCAGCAGCGTACAGTGGGGAGTTGCTAACTATGGCTACACCTTC
CASSVQWGVANYGYTF
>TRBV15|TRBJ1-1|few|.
TGTGCCACCAGCAGAGATACGCAAGGACCTGAGGCTTTCTTT
CATSRDTQGPEAFF